This TCR beta chain is from a study of blood T cells in healthy people across ages. The CDR3 has 11 residues. V was pared by 2 bases and J by 8 bases, with 4 bases between. Germline loops: CDR1 MDHEN, CDR2 SYDVKM. Findings of the study overall: Researchers judged that diversity estimates from one million T cells fell short of true values.

The second PCR ran about 6 to 11 cycles with a sample-barcoded 5' primer and J-beta primers. Every cDNA was tagged by a template-switch adaptor with 12 random nucleotides. Each CDR3 protein gets one entry after TCRdb re-called the 5' RACE reads with MiXCR. The sample includes roughly 500,000 distinct CDR3 sequences, approximately 25% of them seen just once. This clonotype has more than one count but fewer than ten. Its antigen is not known. Another study also made use of these data, one on T cells of mothers and their children. That source adds: Over 5 children and their three healthy Caucasian mothers were the donors. Normalized overlap was always slightly, never significantly, higher in related than unrelated mother-child pairs.

V and J are TRBV28 and TRBJ2-1; D is undetermined. The material sequenced was blood. This clonotype was sampled from a boy aged 10-17 years in good health. In DNA form, the CDR3 reads TGTGCCAGCAGTTTAAACGATGAGCAGTTCTTC. Translation gives CASSLNDEQFF.